Shown below are 20 T cell receptor beta chains from a single sample sequenced in a study of shared clonotypes between healthy human individuals. Here immunoSEQ multiplex PCR was the method, and the copy in TCRdb shows in-frame clones only, minus some. The sample consists of about 2 million clones, about 95% of them appearing once. CD45RO-negative, CCR7-positively selected cells formed the naive CD8 fraction, excluding terminally differentiated effector memory CD45RA+ cells. The sequencing input was naive CD8+ T cells sorted from blood. The receptors stem from a man between 18 and 35 years old in good health.

The chain carries TRBV7-6 and TRBJ1-1; D unresolved. CDR3 length: 16 residues. Trimming stripped 7 bases from V and 4 bases from J, with 22 bases between. The germline gives CDR1 SGHVS, CDR2 FNYEAQ. For the CDR3, the DNA is TGTGCCAGCACCTTCCTTCACGGGGAGGTGTTCACTGAAGCTTTCTTT. As protein: CASTFLHGEVFTEAFF. The full variable domain, in which reference TRBV7-6 and TRBJ1-1 provide the parts outside the CDR3, is GAGVSQSPRYKVTKRGQDVALRCDPISGHVSLYWYRQALGQGPEFLTYFNYEAQQDKSGLPNDRFSAERPEGSISTLTIQRTEQRDSAMYRCASTFLHGEVFTEAFFGQGTRLTVV.

V is TRBV9 and J is TRBJ2-7, with TRBD2 matching over 8 bases. CDR1 SGDLS and CDR2 YYNGEE come from the germline V gene. The CDR3 has 15 amino acids. After removal of 3 bases from V and 1 base from J, the junction contained 6 bases not matched to a gene. In DNA form, the CDR3 reads TGTGCCAGCAGCGCCTCCACGGGAGGGTCCTACGAGCAGTACTTC. Amino acids: CASSASTGGSYEQYF.

The chain employs TRBV7-9 and TRBJ1-1; D gene ambiguous. Germline CDR1 SEHNR, CDR2 FQNEAQ (reference sequence). The ends were cut back, 2 bases at V and 3 bases at J, with 10 bases in the middle. The CDR3 is 14 residues long. The CDR3 reads CASSLSSDHTEAFF. As DNA, the CDR3 is TGTGCCAGCAGCTTATCTTCCGACCACACTGAAGCTTTCTTT.

This sequence joins TRBV25-1 and TRBJ1-2; tentatively, D is TRBD1 (5 bases). From germline, CDR1 is MGHDK and CDR2 SYGVNS. The CDR3 contains 13 residues. V lost 4 bases to trimming and J lost 4 bases, with 10 bases between them. As DNA, the CDR3 is TGTGCCAGCAGTGGGGGGGGACCCTATGGCTACACCTTC. This sequence encodes CASSGGGPYGYTF.

This sequence joins TRBV28 and TRBJ2-3; D may be TRBD2 (5 bases). The CDR3 covers 14 residues. V lost 6 bases and J lost 5, with 15 bases in between. Germline V gene sequence: CDR1 MDHEN, CDR2 SYDVKM. CDR3 bases: TGTGCCAGCAGCCTCGGGGTGGGCGAAGATACGCAGTATTTT. This sequence encodes CASSLGVGEDTQYF.

This chain links TRBV9 with TRBJ2-1; D is perhaps TRBD2 (5 bases). Germline lookup yields CDR1 SGDLS and CDR2 YYNGEE. CDR3 length: 15 amino acids. Trimming left V 1 base short and J 7 bases short, with 15 bases between. CDR3 region: CASSVQLEGVNEQFF. The CDR3 region has the DNA TGTGCCAGCAGCGTACAACTAGAGGGTGTAAATGAGCAGTTCTTC.

The CDR3 region has the DNA TGTGCCAGCAGCCAAGGCGCAGGGGTCTACCAGAACTATGGCTACACCTTC. It specifies CASSQGAGVYQNYGYTF. This sequence joins TRBV14 and TRBJ1-2; possibly TRBD1 for D (6 bases). The CDR3 loop spans 17 amino acids. V was shortened by 1 base and J by 2 bases, with 17 bases between the two germline ends. CDR1 SGHDN and CDR2 FVKESK come from the germline V gene.

To note about this clone: In the same sample, other DNA sequences code for this CDR3. The CDR3 spells CASSLAQGARYEQYF. The CDR3 nucleotides read TGCGCCAGCAGCTTGGCCCAGGGGGCTAGGTACGAGCAGTACTTC. The J gene is TRBJ2-7, the V gene TRBV5-1; 8 bases agree with TRBD1. V dropped 0 bases and J dropped 4; count of bases not matched to a gene: 6. This CDR3 spans 15 amino acids. The germline CDR1 and CDR2 sequences are SGHRS and YFSETQ.

The chain joins TRBV7-3 to TRBJ1-1, with D uncertain. The CDR3 has 15 residues. Deletions cut 1 base from V and 2 bases from J, with 11 bases between. The germline gives CDR1 SGHTA, CDR2 FQGTGA. The CDR3 sequence is CASSLSGELNTEAFF. The CDR3 DNA reads TGTGCCAGCAGCTTAAGCGGGGAGCTCAACACTGAAGCTTTCTTT.

The chain uses TRBV30 and TRBJ2-7, with no clear D. In germline, CDR1 is GTSNPN, CDR2 SVGIG (reference sequence). Trimming removed 2 bases from V and 3 bases from J, with 5 bases in between. This CDR3 comprises 11 residues. CDR3 protein: CAWSPDYEQYF. DNA of the CDR3: TGTGCCTGGAGTCCCGACTACGAGCAGTACTTC.

The chain couples TRBV7-9 to TRBJ2-7; 8 bases are shared with TRBD2. After removal of 8 bases from V and 7 bases from J, the junction contained 16 bases not matched to a gene. The CDR3 sequence is 15 residues long. The germline V gene encodes CDR1 SEHNR and CDR2 FQNEAQ (reference sequence). This chain's CDR3 is CASLGSELAAGEQYF. The CDR3 nucleotides read TGTGCCAGCCTTGGGTCAGAACTAGCGGCTGGGGAGCAGTACTTC.

The chain couples TRBV27 to TRBJ2-5; 12 bases fit TRBD2. Germline V lookup: CDR1 MNHEY, CDR2 SMNVEV (reference sequence). V dropped 5 bases and J dropped 5; count of bases not matched to a gene: 9. CDR3 length: 16 amino acids. CDR3 residues: CASSALPLAGGETQYF. The DNA of the CDR3 is TGTGCCAGCAGTGCACTACCTCTAGCGGGGGGGGAGACCCAGTACTTC.

In this sample, this clone turned up once. This chain joins TRBV11-2 and TRBJ2-1; the match to TRBD2 covers 10 bases. The V gene's germline CDR1 is SGHAT and CDR2 FQNNGV. V lost 4 bases, J lost 5 bases, and 5 bases stayed unmatched. This CDR3 is built from 15 residues. For the CDR3, the DNA is TGTGCCAGCAGCTACGAACTAGCGGGAAACAATGAGCAGTTCTTC. Residues: CASSYELAGNNEQFF.

In regard to this clone: Other DNA sequences of this sample code for an identical CDR3. The J gene is TRBJ1-2, the V gene TRBV20-1; D remains unclear. Germline CDR1 DFQATT, CDR2 SNEGSKA (reference sequence). This CDR3 comprises 9 residues. Trimming shortened V by 7 bases and J by 2 bases, and 2 bases separated the two germline ends. CDR3 in amino acids: CSVNYGYTF. The CDR3 DNA reads as TGCAGTGTGAACTATGGCTACACCTTC.

V usage is TRBV11-2 and J usage is TRBJ2-5, with 10 bases that match TRBD2. Looked up from germline, CDR1 is SGHAT and CDR2 is FQNNGV. The CDR3 consists of 15 residues. J lost 5 bases, V lost 3 bases, and 6 bases had no gene match. The CDR3 bases are TGTGCCAGCAGCTTGTTTACTAGCGGGGTTGAGACCCAGTACTTC. Protein: CASSLFTSGVETQYF.

The rearrangement joins TRBV30 to TRBJ2-3; 7 nucleotides match TRBD2. V lost 3 bases, J lost 0 bases, and 6 bases stayed unmatched. Germline V CDR1 and CDR2: GTSNPN, SVGIG (reference sequence). The CDR3 consists of 15 residues. This CDR3 is CAWSSGGTSTDTQYF. CDR3 coding DNA: TGTGCCTGGAGCTCGGGGGGAACTAGCACAGATACGCAGTATTTT. Combining the CDR3 with reference TRBV30 and TRBJ2-3 gives the whole variable domain SQTIHQWPATLVQPVGSPLSLECTVEGTSNPNLYWYRQAAGRGLQLLFYSVGIGQISSEVPQNLSASRPQDRQFILSSKKLLLSDSGFYLCAWSSGGTSTDTQYFGPGTRLTVL.

J is TRBJ2-1 and V is TRBV5-1; D is perhaps TRBD1 (6 bases). Trimming took off 3 bases at V and 4 bases at J, with 14 bases between the two ends. The CDR3 is made up of 15 amino acids. CDR1 is SGHRS, CDR2 YFSETQ, per germline. The CDR3 protein is CASSYAGQIYNEQFF. For the CDR3, the DNA is TGCGCCAGCAGCTACGCCGGACAGATATACAATGAGCAGTTCTTC.

The gene calls are TRBV28 and TRBJ2-7, with D perhaps being TRBD1 or TRBD2 (6 bases each). V lost 5 bases, J lost 9 bases, and 23 bases lay in between. CDR1 and CDR2 from the germline V gene are MDHEN and SYDVKM. There are 15 residues in the CDR3. CDR3 region: CASSPSRGPQGRQYF. The DNA for the CDR3 is TGTGCCAGCAGTCCCAGTCGGGGGCCCCAGGGAAGGCAGTACTTC.

This sequence joins TRBV28 and TRBJ2-1; possibly TRBD2 for D (5 bases). Trimming stripped 1 base from V and 8 bases from J, with 12 bases between. This CDR3 has 14 residues. The germline V gene has CDR1 MDHEN and CDR2 SYDVKM. The CDR3 DNA reads as TGTGCCAGCAGTTTATTGGAGGCTACGGATGAGCAGTTCTTC. Amino acid sequence: CASSLLEATDEQFF.

V and J are TRBV9 and TRBJ2-5; 8 bases are a match to TRBD2. Per the germline V gene, CDR1 is SGDLS and CDR2 is YYNGEE. The V gene end was trimmed by 3 bases and the J gene end by 1 base; junction bases not matched to a gene: 5. The CDR3 covers 15 residues. CDR3 amino acids: CASSDGGGLQETQYF. CDR3 sequence (DNA): TGTGCCAGCAGCGATGGCGGGGGGCTCCAAGAGACCCAGTACTTC.